These T cell receptor beta chains were read from a single sample in a study of blood T cell repertoires in COVID-19. Profiled with immunoSEQ multiplex PCR; TCRdb holds only in-frame clones, not every one. Among approximately 24,000 clones listed, around 92% were seen once. The material sequenced was peripheral blood. These receptors all stem from a human donor in a cohort sampled during active COVID-19. Each CDR3 is given with its conserved first and last residue. The order of the fields is V gene, J gene, CDR3 length, D gene, clone size, CDR3 DNA, CDR3 protein. The D gene is left open where the match is weak. Clone sizes are given selectively: once, few, many, or a class where the clone is expanded.

v_call: TRBV6-2/TRBV6-3; j_call: TRBJ1-5; cdr3_length: 15; d_call: NA; clone_size: NA; cdr3_nt: TGTGCCAGCAGTTCCGCAGGTTTGAGCAATCAGCCCCAGCATTTT; cdr3_aa: CASSSAGLSNQPQHF
v_call: TRBV28; j_call: TRBJ2-5; cdr3_length: 14; d_call: TRBD2; clone_size: NA; cdr3_nt: TGTGCCAGCAGCATAGCGGGGGCACGGGAGACCCAGTACTTC; cdr3_aa: CASSIAGARETQYF
v_call: TRBV6-5; j_call: TRBJ1-5; cdr3_length: 16; d_call: NA; clone_size: NA; cdr3_nt: TGTGCCAGCAGTTATTCCCTGGACAGTTACAATCAGCCCCAGCATTTT; cdr3_aa: CASSYSLDSYNQPQHF
v_call: TRBV5-1; j_call: TRBJ2-6; cdr3_length: 15; d_call: NA; clone_size: NA; cdr3_nt: TGCGCCAGCAGCTTGGCCAGCTCTGGGGCCAACGTCCTGACTTTC; cdr3_aa: CASSLASSGANVLTF
v_call: TRBV27; j_call: TRBJ2-3; cdr3_length: 17; d_call: TRBD2; clone_size: NA; cdr3_nt: TGTGCCAGCAGACTTCTCCCCCAAGCGGGAGGGCGAGATACGCAGTATTTT; cdr3_aa: CASRLLPQAGGRDTQYF
v_call: TRBV6-5; j_call: TRBJ1-1; cdr3_length: 16; d_call: NA; clone_size: NA; cdr3_nt: TGTGCCAGCAGTTACTCGAGTGGAGGGGTGAACACTGAAGCTTTCTTT; cdr3_aa: CASSYSSGGVNTEAFF
v_call: TRBV11-2; j_call: TRBJ2-1; cdr3_length: 14; d_call: TRBD2; clone_size: NA; cdr3_nt: TGTGCCAGCAGCACGGGACTAGTCGCAAATGAGCAGTTCTTC; cdr3_aa: CASSTGLVANEQFF
v_call: TRBV5-1; j_call: TRBJ2-1; cdr3_length: 16; d_call: TRBD2; clone_size: once; cdr3_nt: TGCGCCAGCAGCTTGGCCGGGGGTAGCGGGAGCAATGAGCAGTTCTTC; cdr3_aa: CASSLAGGSGSNEQFF
v_call: TRBV7-9; j_call: TRBJ2-3; cdr3_length: 13; d_call: NA; clone_size: NA; cdr3_nt: TGTGCCGTTCCCCGGGAGCCGACAGATACGCAGTATTTT; cdr3_aa: CAVPREPTDTQYF
v_call: TRBV5-1; j_call: TRBJ1-1; cdr3_length: 13; d_call: TRBD1; clone_size: NA; cdr3_nt: TGCGCCAGCAGCGGGGACAGAAACACTGAAGCTTTCTTT; cdr3_aa: CASSGDRNTEAFF
v_call: TRBV7-9; j_call: TRBJ1-1; cdr3_length: 14; d_call: NA; clone_size: NA; cdr3_nt: TGTGCCAGCAGCATGGACTACCTGAACACTGAAGCTTTCTTT; cdr3_aa: CASSMDYLNTEAFF
v_call: TRBV6-5; j_call: TRBJ2-5; cdr3_length: 16; d_call: TRBD2; clone_size: NA; cdr3_nt: TGTGCCAGCAGTTACTCGAGTGGCGGGGGTTTAGAGACCCAGTACTTC; cdr3_aa: CASSYSSGGGLETQYF
v_call: TRBV7-8; j_call: TRBJ2-7; cdr3_length: 12; d_call: NA; clone_size: NA; cdr3_nt: TGTGCCAGCAGCTTAGATCTATACGAGCAGTACTTC; cdr3_aa: CASSLDLYEQYF
v_call: TRBV11-3; j_call: TRBJ2-3; cdr3_length: 14; d_call: TRBD1; clone_size: NA; cdr3_nt: TGTGCCAGCAGCTTTGGGACAGCGACAGATACGCAGTATTTT; cdr3_aa: CASSFGTATDTQYF
v_call: TRBV10-3; j_call: TRBJ2-3; cdr3_length: 18; d_call: TRBD2; clone_size: NA; cdr3_nt: TGTGCCATCACCAACCGAGGTACTAGCGGGGTTGCCACAGATACGCAGTATTTT; cdr3_aa: CAITNRGTSGVATDTQYF
v_call: TRBV12-3/TRBV12-4; j_call: TRBJ1-1; cdr3_length: 13; d_call: NA; clone_size: NA; cdr3_nt: TGTGCCAGCAGCGTTGAGATGAACACTGAAGCTTTCTTT; cdr3_aa: CASSVEMNTEAFF
v_call: TRBV5-4; j_call: TRBJ2-3; cdr3_length: 16; d_call: NA; clone_size: NA; cdr3_nt: TGTGCCAGCAGCTTGGGAGCGGGCATTGGCACAGATACGCAGTATTTT; cdr3_aa: CASSLGAGIGTDTQYF
v_call: TRBV5-4; j_call: TRBJ2-3; cdr3_length: 15; d_call: NA; clone_size: NA; cdr3_nt: TGTGCCAGCAGCTTGGGTTTAGATGGCACAGATACGCAGTATTTT; cdr3_aa: CASSLGLDGTDTQYF
v_call: TRBV29-1; j_call: TRBJ2-1; cdr3_length: 14; d_call: TRBD1; clone_size: NA; cdr3_nt: TGCAGCGTGAAACCGGGGACAGGGGGCAATGAGCAGTTCTTC; cdr3_aa: CSVKPGTGGNEQFF
v_call: TRBV3-1/TRBV3-2; j_call: TRBJ1-3; cdr3_length: 16; d_call: NA; clone_size: once; cdr3_nt: TGTGCCAGCAGCCATCGGAGCCCACGGGCTGGAAACACCATATATTTT; cdr3_aa: CASSHRSPRAGNTIYF
v_call: TRBV11-3; j_call: TRBJ1-2; cdr3_length: 13; d_call: NA; clone_size: NA; cdr3_nt: TGTGCCAGCAGCCCAGGCACCTCTTATGGCTACACCTTC; cdr3_aa: CASSPGTSYGYTF
v_call: TRBV28; j_call: TRBJ1-2; cdr3_length: 14; d_call: NA; clone_size: NA; cdr3_nt: TGTGCCACACCTAATACAGCCGCGGGCTATGGCTACACCTTC; cdr3_aa: CATPNTAAGYGYTF